These 21 T cell receptor beta chains were all obtained from the same sample, sequenced in a study of T cells in Graves' hyperthyroidism and ophthalmopathy. Authors of the study amplified TCR beta CDR3 regions from RNA transcripts. In the first-round RT-PCR of the TCR CDR3, the HTBI primer set was used. TCRdb itself ran the multiplex PCR reads through MiXCR, one entry per CDR3 protein. This table has 700,000 or so distinct CDR3 sequences, about 16% appearing once. Sequencing input: blood. These receptors all come from a man younger than 35 with Graves' hyperthyroidism.

This clonotype came up many times. The chain's CDR3 is CASSPAGLPYEQYF. The CDR3 bases are TGTGCCAGCAGTCCAGCGGGCCTTCCATACGAGCAGTACTTC. The gene calls are TRBV28 and TRBJ2-7; the D gene is possibly TRBD2 (6 bases). CDR1 and CDR2 (germline): MDHEN, SYDVKM. This CDR3 spans 14 amino acids. Deletions cut 5 bases from V and 4 bases from J, with 15 bases between.

In its sample, this clonotype was seen many times. The V gene is TRBV18, the J gene TRBJ1-3; unclear D gene. CDR1 and CDR2 (germline): KGHSH, LQKENI. Trimming stripped 3 bases from V and 0 bases from J, with 6 bases between. There are 14 residues in the CDR3. Here the CDR3 DNA reads TGTGCCAGCTCACCTCAAACCTCTGGAAACACCATATATTTT. Encoded protein: CASSPQTSGNTIYF.

This clonotype has at least ten counts. The rearrangement joins TRBV30 to TRBJ2-7, with 7 bases lining up with TRBD2. V was pared by 2 bases and J by 4 bases, with 8 bases of the junction left unmatched. Germline-derived CDR1 and CDR2 are GTSNPN and SVGIG (reference sequence). This CDR3 comprises 14 residues. The CDR3 coding sequence is TGTGCCTGGAGTCGCCCGGGGGGTGTTTACGAGCAGTACTTC. Its protein product is CAWSRPGGVYEQYF.

This clonotype was counted between two and nine times. This chain's CDR3 is CASSQGVWRDPPWEQYF. The CDR3 DNA reads as TGTGCCAGCAGCCAAGGCGTATGGCGGGACCCCCCCTGGGAGCAGTACTTC. The chain joins TRBV3-2 to TRBJ2-7; the table gives TRBD1 as D, unverified against the DNA. TRBV3-2 corresponds to a pseudogene. This CDR3 region has 17 residues.

This clonotype was counted a few times. Here the CDR3 omits its conserved ending phenylalanine or tryptophan, so a read error is the likely source. The rearrangement joins TRBV27 to TRBJ1-5; D not certain. The CDR3 totals 15 residues. CDR1 and CDR2 (germline): MNHEY, SMNVEV (reference sequence). The V gene lost 0 bases and the J gene lost 2 bases, with 8 bases spanning the gap. The CDR3 nucleotides read TGTGCCAGCAGTTTATCGAATCGGGGCAATCAGCCCCAGCATCTT. This translates into CASSLSNRGNQPQHL.

This clonotype has at least ten counts. V usage is TRBV7-2 and J usage is TRBJ2-5; 12 nucleotides match TRBD2. The CDR3 runs 15 residues. Germline V CDR1 and CDR2: SGHTA, FQGNSA. Trimming cost V 4 bases and J 7 bases; bases outside gene matches: 7. CDR3: CASSSPPGLAGTQYF. Written as DNA, the CDR3 is TGTGCCAGCAGCTCACCCCCGGGACTAGCGGGGACCCAGTACTTC.

This clonotype was counted at least ten times. This chain joins TRBV6-1 and TRBJ2-1, with TRBD2 matching 13 bases. The length of the CDR3 is 15 residues. CDR1 MNHNS and CDR2 SASEGT come from the germline V gene. V lost 5 bases and J lost 9; bases outside the gene matches: 7. DNA of the CDR3: TGTGCCAGCAGTTTGGGGACTAGCGGGACCTTTGAGCAGTTCTTC. It specifies CASSLGTSGTFEQFF.

This clonotype was recorded a few times. The rearrangement links TRBV19 to TRBJ2-3; D uncertain. Germline CDR1 LNHDA, CDR2 SQIVND (reference sequence). CDR3 size: 13 residues. Trimming pared 3 bases from V and 1 base from J, leaving 5 bases between. The DNA of the CDR3 is TGTGCCAGTAGTATGAAGGGCACAGATACGCAGTATTTT. Translated: CASSMKGTDTQYF.

This clonotype was recorded many times. The V gene is TRBV6-1, the J gene TRBJ2-7; a weak D match, TRBD2 (7 bases). This CDR3 has 14 amino acids. Germline CDR1 MNHNS, CDR2 SASEGT. Trimming took off 4 bases at V and 6 bases at J, with 16 bases between the two ends. The CDR3 reads CASSAVGGESEQYF. CDR3 nucleotide sequence: TGTGCCAGCAGTGCAGTAGGGGGGGAGAGCGAGCAGTACTTC.

V is TRBV28 and J is TRBJ2-4, with TRBD1 matching 8 bases. CDR1 MDHEN and CDR2 SYDVKM come from the germline V gene. With V trimmed by 4 bases and J by 7 bases, 6 bases remained unmatched. CDR3 length: 14 residues. The CDR3 sequence is CASSSGDRLNIQYF. The CDR3 DNA reads TGTGCCAGCAGTTCGGGGGACAGGCTGAACATTCAGTACTTC.

Ten or more counts support this clonotype. The chain links TRBV2 to TRBJ2-3; D is possibly TRBD1 (5 bases). The CDR3 is made up of 15 amino acids. V dropped 0 bases and J dropped 7 bases, with 14 bases sitting between them. Germline V lookup: CDR1 SNHLY, CDR2 FYNNEI. CDR3 nucleotides: TGTGCCAGCAGTGAAGCGAAGGGGCCCCCTCATACGCAGTATTTT. Translating gives CASSEAKGPPHTQYF.

V usage is TRBV20-1 and J usage is TRBJ2-7; D possibly corresponds to TRBD2 (6 bases). This CDR3 is built from 12 residues. In germline, CDR1 is DFQATT, CDR2 SNEGSKA (reference sequence). With 6 bases removed from V and 2 bases from J, the gap between germline ends came to 11 bases. CDR3 region: CSAPAGTYEQYF. CDR3 DNA sequence: TGCAGTGCACCCGCGGGAACCTACGAGCAGTACTTC.

This clonotype has at least ten counts. The gene calls are TRBV7-9 and TRBJ2-7; TRBD1 matches 10 bases. The CDR3 extends over 16 amino acids. CDR1 and CDR2 (germline): SEHNR, FQNEAQ (reference sequence). Unmatched junction bases numbered 11, after V lost 2 bases and J lost 7 bases. The CDR3 spells CASSLPDRGVLEEQYF. The CDR3 coding sequence is TGTGCCAGCAGCTTACCGGACAGGGGGGTCTTGGAGGAGCAGTACTTC.

In its sample, this clonotype was seen a few times. The rearrangement uses TRBV7-2 and TRBJ2-2; D unresolved. The V gene lost 5 bases and the J gene lost 7 bases, with 11 bases spanning the gap. The CDR3 sequence is 13 residues long. Per the germline V gene, CDR1 is SGHTA and CDR2 is FQGNSA. The CDR3 sequence: CASSPRSGGELFF. CDR3 in DNA: TGTGCCAGCAGCCCACGGTCAGGCGGGGAGCTGTTTTTT.

A few counts support this clonotype. The rearrangement uses TRBV6-7 and TRBJ2-7; 8 positions match TRBD1. TRBV6-7 is assigned to the ORF class and has an uncertain function. V shed 7 bases, J shed 5 bases, and the junction held 22 bases outside the gene matches. This CDR3 region has 18 residues. CDR3 sequence (DNA): TGTGCCAGCATCTCGGACAGGGCGATCGACCCTTCACCCAACGAGCAGTACTTC. This sequence encodes CASISDRAIDPSPNEQYF.

The sample holds many counts of this clonotype. The chain is built from TRBV2 and TRBJ2-1, with TRBD2 matching 9 bases. Germline values: CDR1 SNHLY, CDR2 FYNNEI. The V segment lost 8 bases and the J segment 5 bases; nucleotides outside the gene matches: 4. CDR3 length: 13 residues. The CDR3 protein is CASGLALDNEQFF. The CDR3 DNA sequence: TGTGCCAGCGGACTAGCGCTTGACAATGAGCAGTTCTTC.

The chain joins TRBV5-5 to TRBJ2-1; D tentatively reads TRBD1 or TRBD2 (5 bases each). Germline V gene sequence: CDR1 SGHKS, CDR2 YYEKEE (reference sequence). Trimming removed 6 bases from V and 2 bases from J, with 15 bases in between. The CDR3 has 15 amino acids. DNA for the CDR3: TGTGCCAGCAACACCCGGGGCGCGGCCTACAATGAGCAGTTCTTC. It codes for CASNTRGAAYNEQFF. The full variable domain, completed using reference TRBV5-5 and TRBJ2-1, is DAGVTQSPTHLIKTRGQQVTLRCSPISGHKSVSWYQQVLGQGPQFIFQYYEKEERGRGNFPDRFSARQFPNYSSELNVNALLLGDSALYLCASNTRGAAYNEQFFGPGTRLTVL.

At least ten counts were recorded for this clonotype. V and J are TRBV5-1 and TRBJ2-7; 7 positions agree with TRBD1. Trimming cost V 4 bases and J 1 base; bases outside gene matches: 5. CDR3 length equals 14 residues. Germline CDR1 SGHRS, CDR2 YFSETQ. The CDR3 DNA reads TGCGCCAGCAGCACCAGGGACAGTTCCTACGAGCAGTACTTC. It specifies CASSTRDSSYEQYF. The whole variable domain, filled in from reference TRBV5-1 and TRBJ2-7, reads KAGVTQTPRYLIKTRGQQVTLSCSPISGHRSVSWYQQTPGQGLQFLFEYFSETQRNKGNFPGRFSGRQFSNSRSEMNVSTLELGDSALYLCASSTRDSSYEQYFGPGTRLTVT.

The chain is built from TRBV6-2 or TRBV6-3 and TRBJ1-4; D call uncertain. V was pared by 2 bases and J by 4 bases, with 14 bases between. In germline, CDR1 is MNHEY, CDR2 SVGEGT. The CDR3 runs 16 residues. The CDR3 spells CASSYLSRRSNEKLFF. The CDR3 DNA reads TGTGCCAGCAGTTACCTCAGTCGCAGGAGTAATGAAAAACTGTTTTTT.

This clonotype was detected ten times or more. The chain carries TRBV28 and TRBJ2-1, with D unclear. V was cut by 6 bases and J by 5 bases, with 5 bases left in between. Germline-derived CDR1 and CDR2 are MDHEN and SYDVKM. The CDR3 extends over 11 amino acids. CDR3 amino acids: CASRQNNEQFF. In nucleotides, the CDR3 is TGTGCCAGCAGGCAAAACAATGAGCAGTTCTTC.

In this sample, this clonotype turned up a few times. The rearrangement joins TRBV5-8 to TRBJ2-7, with 7 bases that match TRBD2. The junction had 11 bases not matched to a gene; V was cut back by 3 bases and J by 11 bases. The CDR3 loop spans 13 amino acids. CDR1 is SGHTS and CDR2 is YDEGEE in the germline V gene. The DNA for the CDR3 is TGTGCCAGCAGCTACCCTGGGGACTACGTGAAGTACTTC. As protein: CASSYPGDYVKYF.